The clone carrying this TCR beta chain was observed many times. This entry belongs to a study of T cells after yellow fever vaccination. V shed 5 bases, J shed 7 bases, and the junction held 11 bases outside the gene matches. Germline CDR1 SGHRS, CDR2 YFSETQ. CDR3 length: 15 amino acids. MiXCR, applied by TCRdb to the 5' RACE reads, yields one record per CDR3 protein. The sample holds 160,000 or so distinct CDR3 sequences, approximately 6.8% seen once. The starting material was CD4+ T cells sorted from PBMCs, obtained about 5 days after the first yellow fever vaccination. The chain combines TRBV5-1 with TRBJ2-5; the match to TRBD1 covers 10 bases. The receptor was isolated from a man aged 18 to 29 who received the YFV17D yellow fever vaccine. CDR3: CASRRDRGPGGTQYF. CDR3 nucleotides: TGCGCCAGCAGGAGGGACAGGGGTCCGGGGGGGACCCAGTACTTC. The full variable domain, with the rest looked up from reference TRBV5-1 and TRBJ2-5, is KAGVTQTPRYLIKTRGQQVTLSCSPISGHRSVSWYQQTPGQGLQFLFEYFSETQRNKGNFPGRFSGRQFSNSRSEMNVSTLELGDSALYLCASRRDRGPGGTQYFGPGTRLLVL.